This T cell receptor beta chain was profiled in a study of blood T cell repertoires in COVID-19. Turning to the study itself: COVID-19 samples collected from the United States, Italy and Spain covered acute and convalescent phases.

Original processing notes: Amplified reference gene primers provided the basis for estimating nucleated cell counts. TCRdb keeps only in-frame clones here, not all; method: immunoSEQ multiplex PCR. V, J and clone size were drawn from that table, and D and trimming were deduced from the DNA. The table shows 150,000 to 200,000 clones, with approximately 80% occurring only once. Membership in each cohort depended on participant-reported clinical history. Two negative PCRs, clearance, or symptom resolution characterized the recovered Cohort 3 donors. Germline CDR1 and CDR2: GTSNPN and SVGIG (reference sequence). There are 13 residues in the CDR3. The V end was cut by 0 bases, the J end by 8 bases, with 8 bases between.

The chain joins TRBV30 to TRBJ1-6, with a possible D match to TRBD1 (5 bases). This clonotype was sampled from a woman aged 60-70 years who had recovered from COVID-19. Sequencing input: PBMCs or T cells enriched from blood (not recorded which). In DNA form, the CDR3 reads TGTGCCTGGAGTGTAGGACAAGATTCACCCCTCCACTTT. Its translation is CAWSVGQDSPLHF. The variable domain in full, completed from reference TRBV30 and TRBJ1-6, reads SQTIHQWPATLVQPVGSPLSLECTVEGTSNPNLYWYRQAAGRGLQLLFYSVGIGQISSEVPQNLSASRPQDRQFILSSKKLLLSDSGFYLCAWSVGQDSPLHFGNGTRLTVT.